This T cell receptor beta chain was obtained from a study of response to subunit inactivated influenza vaccine. Findings and caveats of the study: Authors suggested each seasonal influenza vaccination recruits few new T cells.

With regard to this clonotype: What it recognizes is unknown.

The length of the CDR3 is 16 residues. The germline CDR1 and CDR2 sequences are MGHRA and YSYEKL. V shed 3 bases, J shed 5 bases, and the junction held 4 bases outside the gene matches. TCRdb reprocessed the RT-PCR reads with MiXCR, giving one entry per CDR3 protein. In the table there are about 520,000 distinct CDR3 sequences, about a tenth of which are singletons. The TCR originated in a man in his forties or fifties who received an inactivated influenza vaccine. The rearrangement joins TRBV4-1 to TRBJ2-1; TRBD2 matches 13 bases. The sample was PBMCs from blood, taken 45 days after vaccination. CDR3: CASSQLLAGGNNEQFF. CDR3 in DNA: TGCGCCAGCAGCCAGCTACTAGCGGGGGGGAACAATGAGCAGTTCTTC.